This T cell receptor (beta chain) was recorded in a study of TIL therapy for anti-PD-1-resistant metastatic lung cancer (dated by TCRdb to the early 2020s). Concerning the study at large: Among the enrolled patients, the median age was around 54 years (range roughly 35-75), and the median tumor PD-L1 proportion score was approximately 5.9%. Across the cohort, whole-exome sequencing showed a median non-synonymous tumor mutation burden of more than 1.3 mutations per megabase. The cohort was composed predominantly of lung adenocarcinoma, with a handful of EGFR-mutant and two ALK-rearranged tumors included, and half of patients were identified as current or former smokers. Tumor and peripheral blood T cell receptor beta sequencing was used to track clonotypes across tumor, expanded TIL product and serial blood samples. On the study overall, not on this receptor specifically: High clonal turnover was observed in TIL culture, with many enriched product clones not detected in the baseline tumor, which suggested clonal contraction rather than faithful expansion. Higher clonality and lower diversity were observed in expanded TIL cultures than in baseline intratumoral T cells (median clonality about 6% vs 30%, p < 0.0001). The study protocol defined all tumor marker inferences as exploratory. Generalizability was limited because the cohort was highly selected, with more treatment-naive, never-smoker and oncogene-addicted patients included than is typical.

TCR beta CDR3 regions were amplified from genomic DNA with the immunoSEQ v3 hsTCRB kit using bias-controlled multiplex PCR. TCR libraries were sequenced on an Illumina NextSeq 500 to 2 million to 2.5 million read pairs for survey level or about 5-6 million for deep level. On the authors' methods: V, D and J genes were assigned, non-productive sequences were removed, and clonality was reported by immunoSEQ Analyzer software. To compare repertoires between infused TIL and blood, productive Simpson clonality was used along with the Morisita overlap index of productive TRB rearrangements. TCRdb mirrors the immuneACCESS table, restricted to in-frame sequences. Some clones are absent from its copies; in checked studies, under half trace to an unresolved V gene, and the reason for the others is unknown. The V and J calls and clone size are taken from that table; D and trimming were inferred from the DNA. The sample includes about 50,000 clones, with less than 85% observed a single time. 4.5% to 7% of the sample is taken by the ten largest.

The sample's time point label, decoded: pre-treatment sample, taken before nivolumab and TIL therapy. Baseline tumor samples were excised metastases, mostly pleural nodules or supraclavicular lymph nodes, from the same resection used to grow TIL. Tumors were harvested before any PD-1/PD-L1 blockade; patients then received nivolumab, and those progressing received lymphodepletion, expanded TIL infusion and IL-2. Adults with stage 4 NSCLC were enrolled in a dual-center phase I trial from October 2017 to January 2020. Samples came from a single-arm, open-label phase I trial of tumor-infiltrating lymphocyte therapy with nivolumab in advanced non-small cell lung cancer. Portions of each resected tumor were snap-frozen in liquid nitrogen and were stored at -80 degrees C. Tumor regions of interest were selected on H&E sections using laser-capture macrodissection, ground into around 16 mg aliquots, and extracted using Qiagen Allprep kits.

From the cysteine through the phenylalanine, the CDR3 covers 11 amino acids. Kept here is only the CDR3 DNA, which spans 33 bases and is read in frame from base 1. From the germline V gene, CDR1 is SGHVS and CDR2 is FNYEAQ. With respect to this clone: The specificity of this receptor is unknown. One end of the junction varies from germline; a read error may be responsible.

This TCR was recovered from a person between 25 and 80 years old with non-small cell lung cancer. The specimen comprised tumor tissue, sampled at baseline. The chain is assembled from TRBV7-6 and TRBJ1-2; no confident D gene assignment can be made. The DNA reads as follows: TGTGCCAGCGCGAATAACCATGGCTACACCTTC. Translated, it reads CASANNHGYTF.